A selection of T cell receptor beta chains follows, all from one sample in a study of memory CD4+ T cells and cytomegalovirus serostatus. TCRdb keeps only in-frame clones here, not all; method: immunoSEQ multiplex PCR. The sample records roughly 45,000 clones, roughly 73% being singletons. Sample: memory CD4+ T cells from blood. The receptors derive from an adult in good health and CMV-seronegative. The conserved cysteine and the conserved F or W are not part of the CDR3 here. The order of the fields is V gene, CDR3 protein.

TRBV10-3	AISETNGPASGNTIY
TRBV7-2	ASSLGQGALGTEAF
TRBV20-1	SCRGTYEQY
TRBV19	ASRADSQGLGLNYGYT
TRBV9	ASSAEQGSYNEQF
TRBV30	AWEFSADNEQF
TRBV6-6	ASSYQREVRHEQY
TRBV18	ASSPPTRASTDTQY
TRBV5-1	ASSLALDASYEQY
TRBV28	ATLLPRTGVNEQF
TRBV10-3	AISQGTGNTIY
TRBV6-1	ASSEWRRGGDEQF
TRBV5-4	ASSLAGVAEQY
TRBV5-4	ASSKDRGTYNEQF
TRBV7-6	ASSSWTGVDSPLH
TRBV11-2	ASSLRAGPYNEQF
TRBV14	ASSQEKRQANTEAF
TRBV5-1	ASSLAPTSGVYEQY
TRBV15	ATSRRQGDEQF
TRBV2	ASRGLAGAGYNEQF
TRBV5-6	ASSLLAPGPQHSNEKLF
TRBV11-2	ASSLRAGNTIY
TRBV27	ASRQQGKTEAF
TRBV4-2	ASSQGLVGETYNEQF
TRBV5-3	ARSSPGGRPGYEQY
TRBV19	ASTAGGEWQPQH
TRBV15	ATSTPQGANYGYT
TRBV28	ASSLLREAF
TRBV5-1	ASSSGRNTEAF
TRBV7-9	ASSLGSLWGTEAF
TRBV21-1	ASTTDRDHEQY
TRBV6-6	ASSFTGQPQH
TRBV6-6	ASSYSSGGGPEQY
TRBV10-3	AISERGDYGYT
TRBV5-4	ASSRAGGGTDTQY
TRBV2	ASRVAPSWPQH
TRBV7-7	ASRSGPAGELF
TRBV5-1	ASSPGTAGNTIY
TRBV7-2	ASSSRQGQETQY
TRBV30	AWSEGAGTGTY
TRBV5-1	ASSWGGNTGELF
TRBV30	AWSVSGRRTGELF
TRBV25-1	ASSVSLGNTIY
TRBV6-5	ASRSPSGGYNEQF
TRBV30	AWSPQRAEHNEQF
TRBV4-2	ASSQDQREVHGYT